One and the same sample provided the 16 T cell receptor beta chains below, sequenced in a study of blood T cell repertoires in COVID-19 (dated by TCRdb to the early 2020s). Library creation used the immunoSEQ multiplex PCR assay. The clones in this table, taken by TCRdb from immuneACCESS, are in-frame only. Not every clone is retained; where verified, under half of the shortfall comes from an unresolved V gene, and the cause of the rest is unknown. This sample gives more than 95,000 clones in total; about 88% of them show up just once. The top ten clones comprise 6.2% of the sample. Sequencing was performed on peripheral blood. The receptors were gathered from a human donor in a cohort sampled during active COVID-19.

This clone came up a few times. The genes are TRBV5-3 and TRBJ1-5; a possible D gene is TRBD1 (6 bases). TRBV5-3 is annotated as an ORF whose role is uncertain. V was pared by 4 bases and J by 13 bases, with 12 bases between. This CDR3 is built from 11 residues. The CDR3 reads CARSTRQAQHF. CDR3 in DNA: TGTGCCAGAAGCACTAGACAGGCACAGCATTTT.

The CDR3 DNA is TGTGCCAGCAGCTCGCACCTTCAGGGCAGGTCCCCTTACAATGAGCAGTTCTTC. Protein sequence: CASSSHLQGRSPYNEQFF. The chain links TRBV7-3 to TRBJ2-1, with D perhaps TRBD1 (5 bases). V was shortened by 4 bases and J by 4 bases, with 23 bases between the two germline ends. Germline CDR1 is SGHTA and CDR2 is FQGTGA. This CDR3 is 18 amino acids long.

This clone came up once. The chain uses TRBV7-9 and TRBJ2-5; 12 nucleotides agree with TRBD1. V lost 5 bases, J lost 5 bases, and 6 bases stayed unmatched. There are 15 residues in the CDR3. Germline V CDR1 and CDR2: SEHNR, FQNEAQ (reference sequence). The CDR3 spells CASSKGTGGRETQYF. Written as DNA, the CDR3 is TGTGCCAGCAGCAAGGGGACAGGGGGCAGGGAGACCCAGTACTTC.

The chain recombines TRBV5-1 with TRBJ2-1; 9 nucleotides line up with TRBD2. The germline V gene encodes CDR1 SGHRS and CDR2 YFSETQ. Trimming at V came to 1 base and at J to 7 bases, leaving 15 bases not matched to a gene. The CDR3 length is 18 residues. The CDR3 loop reads CASSLRSPRGGALNEQFF. CDR3 in DNA: TGCGCCAGCAGCTTGAGGTCCCCCCGCGGGGGGGCCTTAAATGAGCAGTTCTTC. The whole variable domain, remainder taken from reference TRBV5-1 and TRBJ2-1, is KAGVTQTPRYLIKTRGQQVTLSCSPISGHRSVSWYQQTPGQGLQFLFEYFSETQRNKGNFPGRFSGRQFSNSRSEMNVSTLELGDSALYLCASSLRSPRGGALNEQFFGPGTRLTVL.

V usage is TRBV6-5 and J usage is TRBJ1-2; D not resolved. The CDR3 totals 14 residues. Trimming shortened V by 6 bases and J by 0 bases, and 11 bases separated the two germline ends. Germline V gene sequence: CDR1 MNHEY, CDR2 SVGAGI. For the CDR3, the DNA is TGTGCCAGCAGCATCGGGATAACTAACTATGGCTACACCTTC. Protein product: CASSIGITNYGYTF.

Regarding this clone: The sample carries other DNA sequences with the same CDR3. The chain has TRBV19 and TRBJ2-7; 7 bases are shared with TRBD1. The junction had 3 bases not matched to a gene; V was cut back by 5 bases and J by 5 bases. CDR1 LNHDA and CDR2 SQIVND come from the germline V gene (reference sequence). This CDR3 is 12 amino acids long. The CDR3: CASSPQGDEQYF. Here the CDR3 DNA reads TGTGCCAGTAGTCCCCAGGGGGACGAGCAGTACTTC.

CDR3 DNA sequence: TGTGCCGTACGGGGACTAGCGGACCTAGATACGCAGTATTTT. Encoded protein: CAVRGLADLDTQYF. The chain is built from TRBV10-3 and TRBJ2-3; 11 bases map to TRBD2. CDR3 length equals 14 residues. Per the germline V gene, CDR1 is ENHRY and CDR2 is SYGVKD. J gave up 5 bases and V 11 bases, and 9 bases lay outside the gene matches.

This clone was counted a single time. This chain uses TRBV27 with TRBJ2-5; 9 nucleotides agree with TRBD1. This CDR3 contains 12 residues. Germline CDR1 is MNHEY and CDR2 is SMNVEV (reference sequence). V shed 5 bases and J 9 bases; nucleotides not matched to a gene: 4. Here the CDR3 DNA reads TGTGCCAGCAGTCCTCGACAGGGGGCCCAGTACTTC. This translates into CASSPRQGAQYF.

The gene calls are TRBV5-1 and TRBJ2-2; D not certain. The length of the CDR3 is 16 residues. Trimming pared 4 bases from V and 6 bases from J, leaving 19 bases between. Per germline, CDR1 SGHRS and CDR2 YFSETQ. The CDR3 here is CASSLSSEEVAGELFF. CDR3 in DNA: TGCGCCAGCAGCCTTTCGTCTGAGGAAGTCGCCGGGGAGCTGTTTTTT.

The chain employs TRBV9 and TRBJ2-1; 7 nucleotides match TRBD2. J was trimmed by 4 bases and V by 0 bases; bases with no gene match: 4. Germline lookup yields CDR1 SGDLS and CDR2 YYNGEE. The CDR3 extends over 15 amino acids. CDR3 protein: CASSVDSGMYNEQFF. DNA of the CDR3: TGTGCCAGCAGCGTAGACAGCGGGATGTACAATGAGCAGTTCTTC.

This clone was found a few times. The chain carries TRBV4-1 and TRBJ2-3; D uncertain. The CDR3 runs to 13 residues. The V end lost 0 bases, the J end lost 3 bases, and 4 bases lay between the germline ends. Germline V gives CDR1 MGHRA, CDR2 YSYEKL. The DNA of the CDR3 is TGCGCCAGCAGCCAAGACCAGACAGATACGCAGTATTTT. Translation gives CASSQDQTDTQYF.

The CDR3 nucleotides are TGTGCCAGCAGCCGGGACAGAGAATACGAGCAGTACTTC. It translates to CASSRDREYEQYF. V gene TRBV6-5 combines with J gene TRBJ2-7, with 7 bases aligning to TRBD1. V trimming: 6 bases; J trimming: 4 bases; junction bases outside the gene matches: 6. Germline CDR1 and CDR2: MNHEY and SVGAGI. This CDR3 has 13 residues.

The rearrangement uses TRBV15 and TRBJ2-1; 7 bases match TRBD2. This CDR3 region has 17 residues. Looked up from germline, CDR1 is LNHNV and CDR2 is YYDKDF (reference sequence). V dropped 0 bases and J dropped 8; count of bases not matched to a gene: 13. CDR3 sequence: CATSRDRGRRLAYEQFF. The CDR3 DNA follows: TGTGCCACCAGCAGAGATCGGGGACGCCGACTAGCCTATGAGCAGTTCTTC. Filled out from reference TRBV15 and TRBJ2-1, the complete variable domain reads DAMVIQNPRYQVTQFGKPVTLSCSQTLNHNVMYWYQQKSSQAPKLLFHYYDKDFNNEADTPDNFQSRRPNTSFCFLDIRSPGLGDTAMYLCATSRDRGRRLAYEQFFGPGTRLTVL.

The chain uses TRBV6-6 and TRBJ2-7; a possible D gene is TRBD1 (5 bases). Germline CDR1 and CDR2: MNHNY and SVGAGI (reference sequence). This CDR3 has 14 amino acids. V was pared by 6 bases and J by 3 bases, with 15 bases between. Here the CDR3 reads CASRSKGIGYEQYF. CDR3 in DNA: TGTGCCAGCAGGTCCAAGGGGATTGGCTACGAGCAGTACTTC.

This clone was found once. The V call is TRBV5-6, the J call TRBJ2-2, with TRBD1 identical over 10 bases. This CDR3 has 14 amino acids. The germline CDR1 and CDR2 sequences are SGHDT and YYEEEE. With 4 bases clipped from V and 8 bases from J, the junction kept 5 bases outside the gene matches. This CDR3 reads CASSPDRGKGELFF. CDR3 bases: TGTGCCAGCAGCCCGGACAGGGGGAAGGGGGAGCTGTTTTTT.

V is TRBV6-5 and J is TRBJ1-1; 9 bases align to TRBD1. Germline V lookup: CDR1 MNHEY, CDR2 SVGAGI. V was clipped by 1 base and J by 2 bases; unmatched bases: 2. This CDR3 has 15 amino acids. The CDR3 spells CASSYWTGVNTEAFF. CDR3 nucleotide sequence: TGTGCCAGCAGTTACTGGACAGGGGTAAACACTGAAGCTTTCTTT.